Listed here is a single T cell receptor (beta chain). As handled by the study authors: Amplifying reference gene primers gave estimates of nucleated cell counts. Some clones are missing from TCRdb's copy, which holds only in-frame ones; the method was immunoSEQ multiplex PCR. Clonal size and the V and J genes are those of that table, whereas D and trimming came from the DNA. The repertoire holds under 200,000 clones, with 88% as singletons. From germline, CDR1 is SGHTA and CDR2 FQGNSA. The CDR3 sequence is 15 residues long. V dropped 4 bases and J dropped 2; count of bases not matched to a gene: 3. These data come from a study of blood T cell repertoires in COVID-19.

The receptor was isolated from a man in his forties or fifties with active or convalescent COVID-19. The sequenced material came from peripheral blood. This sequence joins TRBV7-2 and TRBJ1-5; 9 bases align to TRBD1. CDR3 sequence (DNA): TGTGCCAGCAGCTCCTGGACAGGGGGCAATCAGCCCCAGCATTTT. It is translated as CASSSWTGGNQPQHF.